This TCR beta chain was identified during a study of neurological immune-mediated disorders. Points from the study as a whole: One related-CDR3 cluster, identified by phylogenetic grouping, held the repertoires of 18 of 34 multiple sclerosis patients and was a possible signature.

Every sequencing run gave over 200 million TCR-beta sequences, taken from 15-18 subjects. TCRdb re-analysed the 5' RACE reads in MiXCR, keeping a single row per CDR3 protein. The table shows tens of thousands of distinct CDR3 sequences, with roughly 5.6% occurring only once. This clonotype has at least ten counts. Its cognate antigen is unknown. CDR1 is SGHRS and CDR2 is YFSETQ in the germline V gene. The CDR3 spans 15 residues. The J segment lost 1 base and the V segment lost 4 bases, leaving 4 bases of the junction unmatched. The sequencing input was PBMCs. The chain carries TRBV5-1 and TRBJ2-2; 7 bases fit TRBD1. This receptor was obtained from a man between 18 and 29 years old with multiple sclerosis. DNA for the CDR3: TGCGCCAGCAGCGAGCGGACAGGGAACACCGGGGAGCTGTTTTTT. Translating gives CASSERTGNTGELFF.